A single sample gave rise to the 9 T cell receptor beta chains below, sequenced in a study of early T cells in non-severe SARS-CoV-2 infection (dated by TCRdb to the early 2020s). The library came from 5' RACE. This sample was sequenced with a NextSeq 500. Through fastp at Q25 and MiXCR, TCRdb rebuilt clones from the public reads, retaining in-frame beta chains. When rows share a CDR3 protein, they turn into one entry using the most common DNA and genes. Recorded for this sample are roughly 60,000 distinct CDR3 sequences; approximately 12% of them occurred a single time. Approximately 4.8% of the sample goes to the ten largest clones. Sequencing was carried out using whole blood. The origin of the receptors is an adult who was a healthcare worker with PCR-confirmed SARS-CoV-2 infection or an uninfected control (not recorded which).

This clonotype was picked up a small number of times. The V and J genes are TRBV6-2 or TRBV6-3 and TRBJ2-1; 11 bases line up with TRBD2. The CDR3 loop spans 17 amino acids. The germline V gene has CDR1 MNHEY and CDR2 SVGEGT. Trimming cost V 5 bases and J 7 bases; bases outside gene matches: 13. The DNA of the CDR3 is TGTGCCAGCAGTACCGATCCACTAGCGGGGGATGCGAATGAGCAGTTCTTC. As protein: CASSTDPLAGDANEQFF.

This clonotype showed up just a few times. V and J are TRBV7-9 and TRBJ1-3; 8 bases match TRBD1. V lost 5 bases to trimming and J lost 0 bases; unmatched junction nucleotides: 27. Germline assignment: CDR1 SEHNR and CDR2 FQNEAQ (reference sequence). The CDR3 has 23 amino acids. The CDR3 loop reads CASSKGYLRGQADFIISGNTIYF. CDR3 sequence (DNA): TGTGCCAGCAGCAAGGGCTACCTTAGGGGACAGGCCGACTTCATCATCTCTGGAAACACCATATATTTT.

This clonotype was detected ten times or more. The CDR3 loop is CASHRGGETQYF. The CDR3 bases are TGTGCCAGCCACCGCGGGGGTGAGACCCAGTACTTC. This chain joins TRBV6-2 or TRBV6-3 and TRBJ2-5; TRBD2 matches at 7 bases. Germline values: CDR1 MNHEY, CDR2 SVGEGT. The CDR3 loop spans 12 amino acids. V trimming: 8 bases; J trimming: 5 bases; junction bases outside the gene matches: 5.

This rearrangement joins TRBV10-2 to TRBJ1-1, with D perhaps TRBD1 (6 bases). CDR3 length: 13 residues. V dropped 4 bases and J dropped 5 bases, with 11 bases sitting between them. CDR1 WSHSY and CDR2 SAAADI come from the germline V gene. The CDR3 DNA reads as TGCGCCAGCAGTGTGCAGGGGATGACTGAAGCTTTCTTT. Its protein is CASSVQGMTEAFF.

V is TRBV6-2 or TRBV6-3 and J is TRBJ2-3; D uncertain. Trimming shortened V by 0 bases and J by 4 bases, and 11 bases separated the two germline ends. CDR3 size: 15 residues. CDR1 and CDR2 (germline): MNHEY, SVGEGT. As DNA, the CDR3 is TGTGCCAGCAGTTACTCGTACATCAAGCCAGATACGCAGTATTTT. This encodes CASSYSYIKPDTQYF.

This clonotype showed up many times. This chain joins TRBV6-6 and TRBJ2-1; 8 positions match TRBD2. The trim removed 6 bases at V and 9 bases at J, leaving 25 bases unmatched. The CDR3 is 19 residues long. Germline V gene lookup returns CDR1 MNHNY and CDR2 SVGAGI (reference sequence). The CDR3 sequence: CASSGLRGVSGVAGGEQFF. The CDR3 DNA is TGTGCCAGCAGCGGCCTACGGGGTGTTAGCGGGGTTGCCGGAGGTGAGCAGTTCTTC.

V is TRBV29-1 and J is TRBJ1-1, with no clear D. The V end lost 4 bases, the J end lost 4 bases, and 13 bases lay between the germline ends. The CDR3 has 13 residues. Germline CDR1 and CDR2: SQVTM and ANQGSEA. Here the CDR3 DNA reads TGCAGCGTTGTAAGGAGAATGGGCACTGAAGCTTTCTTT. Protein sequence: CSVVRRMGTEAFF.

The chain uses TRBV24-1 and TRBJ2-1; 8 bases line up with TRBD1. J lost 6 bases, V lost 8 bases, and 5 bases had no gene match. Per germline, CDR1 KGHDR and CDR2 SFDVKD. CDR3 length: 13 residues. Here the CDR3 reads CATNRQGLNEQFF. The CDR3 DNA follows: TGTGCCACCAACAGACAGGGGCTCAATGAGCAGTTCTTC.

This clonotype was detected only a few times. The rearrangement uses TRBV11-2 and TRBJ1-2; TRBD1 matches 7 bases. Germline V gives CDR1 SGHAT, CDR2 FQNNGV. This CDR3 region has 15 residues. V lost 5 bases, J lost 6 bases, and 12 bases stayed unmatched. CDR3 DNA: TGTGCCAGCAGCCCGAACCGACAGGGTGCGCATGGCTACACCTTC. Its translation is CASSPNRQGAHGYTF.